This note documents a single T cell receptor beta chain sequence. The target antigen is unknown. PCR primers comprised 60 Vbeta and 13 Jbeta primers. Only in-frame clones appear in the TCRdb table, and some are missing; sequencing was by immunoSEQ multiplex PCR. The repertoire has about 180,000 clones, around 76% of them found once; the top ten carry less than 2.5%. This sample was included in a study of cytomegalovirus exposure and HLA in healthy donors. Study overall: Findings of an earlier analysis included roughly 110 million unique TCR beta sequences from 180 million or so T cells.

Study-wide results and caveats: According to an earlier analysis, most TCR beta V segments yielded productive rearrangements about 87% or about 30% of the time.

These donors, healthy bone marrow donors, were studied. Germline CDR1 is LNHDA and CDR2 is SQIVND (reference sequence). This CDR3 is 15 amino acids long. V lost 6 bases to trimming and J lost 4 bases; unmatched junction nucleotides: 9. The rearrangement joins TRBV19 to TRBJ1-5, with 7 bases identical to TRBD1. The sequence was obtained from a woman aged 25 to 45 in good health and CMV-seropositive. Sample: PBMCs. The CDR3 protein is CASSTTGQNNQPQHF. The CDR3 bases are TGTGCCAGTAGCACAACGGGACAGAATAATCAGCCCCAGCATTTT.